Only a few counts were recorded for the clone carrying this T cell receptor beta chain. Its antigen is not known. Data came from immunoSEQ multiplex PCR; TCRdb stores just in-frame clones and leaves some out. The table lists roughly 26,000 clones, about 74% of them singletons. The data were obtained in a study of OX40 agonist ivuxolimab in advanced cancers. Study context: Participants, 75% to 90% male, averaged about 59 years of age, ranging from about 20 to 79.

The study, taken as a whole, reports: CD4+ T cells averaged fewer expanded clones than CD8+ T cells. Among the lowest peripheral clonal expansion occurred in 0.1-3.0 mg/kg partial responders. Circulating CD4+ and CD8+ T cells showed clonal expansion by week 6 at 0.1 to 3.0 mg/kg.

Sequencing used CD4+ or CD8+ T cells sorted from blood, obtained in a trial of the OX40 agonist ivuxolimab. The sequence was obtained from an adult with an advanced solid tumor such as melanoma, head and neck, liver or kidney cancer.

The DNA of the CDR3 is TGTGCCAGCACCCGCGGGGGGGCCAAAAACATTCAGTACTTC. This codes for CASTRGGAKNIQYF. The genes are TRBV2 and TRBJ2-4; 8 bases align to TRBD2. CDR3 length: 14 residues. The germline CDR1 and CDR2 sequences are SNHLY and FYNNEI. J gave up 1 base and V 7 bases, and 3 bases lay outside the gene matches.